In this sample, the clone carrying this T cell receptor beta chain turned up a few times. Its antigen is unknown. The germline V gene encodes CDR1 SGHDN and CDR2 FVKESK. Trimming took 0 bases from V and 5 from J, leaving 16 bases between them. The CDR3 sequence is 16 residues long. All of the isolated RNA was reverse transcribed, so expressed TCRB transcripts were sequenced. Assay: immunoSEQ multiplex PCR; the TCRdb copy retains only in-frame clones and omits some. The data contain some 410,000 clones, approximately 13% of them seen just once; the ten biggest clones take up roughly 0.04%. These data are taken from a study of beta chain features in type 1 diabetes. Based on CD45RO/CCR7/CD25/CD127/CD95/CD27, CD4+ regulatory, stem cell-like memory, naive and central memory cells were sorted. Study results and caveats: Individuals with type 1 diabetes displayed fewer insertions and more deletions at VDJ junctions. TCRB CDR3 length was moderately but significantly reduced in all four CD4+ subsets of Type 1 diabetes patients. Sequencing used cDNA, and cells with high TCR expression could therefore be over-represented.

The genes are TRBV14 and TRBJ2-5; D gene uncertain. The TCR was taken from a man aged 30 to 45 in good health. Sequencing used naive CD4+ T cells from blood. The CDR3 loop is CASSQEWLGGMETQYF. The CDR3 nucleotides are TGTGCCAGCAGCCAAGAGTGGCTTGGCGGTATGGAGACCCAGTACTTC.